The present T cell receptor beta chain was sequenced within a study of blood T cell repertoires in COVID-19. Looked up from germline, CDR1 is LGHNT and CDR2 is FRNRAP. The CDR3 length is 18 residues. Trimming at V came to 8 bases and at J to 3 bases, leaving 14 bases not matched to a gene. Authors' analysis steps: Reference gene primers were amplified, and this amplification served to estimate nucleated cell counts. The repertoire was sequenced with immunoSEQ multiplex PCR; TCRdb's copy has only in-frame clones and lacks some. That table furnishes V, J and clone size, whereas the DNA furnished D and trimming. The repertoire holds under 250,000 clones, with approximately 88% as singletons. Enrollees, about 18 to 89 years old, lived in 24 US areas. Exposed volunteers were people who met a COVID-19 case within 2 weeks before study entry.

The sequence was collected from a woman younger than 45 who had been exposed to COVID-19. This sequence joins TRBV12-5 and TRBJ2-1, with TRBD2 matching over 12 bases. Sample: PBMCs or T cells enriched from blood (not recorded which). CDR3 region: CASQLRLAGVTNYNEQFF. The CDR3 DNA is TGTGCTAGTCAATTAAGACTAGCGGGAGTAACAAACTACAATGAGCAGTTCTTC.